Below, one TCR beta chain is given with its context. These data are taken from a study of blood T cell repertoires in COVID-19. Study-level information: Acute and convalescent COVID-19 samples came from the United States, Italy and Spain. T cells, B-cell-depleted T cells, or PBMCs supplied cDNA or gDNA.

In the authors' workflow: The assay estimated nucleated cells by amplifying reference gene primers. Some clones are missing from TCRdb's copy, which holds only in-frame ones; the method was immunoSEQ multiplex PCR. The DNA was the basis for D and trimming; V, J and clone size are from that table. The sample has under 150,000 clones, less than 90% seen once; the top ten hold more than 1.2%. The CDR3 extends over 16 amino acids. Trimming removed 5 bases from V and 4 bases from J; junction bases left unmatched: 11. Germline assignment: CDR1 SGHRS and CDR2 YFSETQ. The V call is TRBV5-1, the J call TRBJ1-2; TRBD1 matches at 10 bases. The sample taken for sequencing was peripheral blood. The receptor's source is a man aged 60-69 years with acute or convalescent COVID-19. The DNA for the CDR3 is TGCGCCAGCAGGCAAGCCGGGACAGGGGATTCCTATGGCTACACCTTC. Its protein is CASRQAGTGDSYGYTF.